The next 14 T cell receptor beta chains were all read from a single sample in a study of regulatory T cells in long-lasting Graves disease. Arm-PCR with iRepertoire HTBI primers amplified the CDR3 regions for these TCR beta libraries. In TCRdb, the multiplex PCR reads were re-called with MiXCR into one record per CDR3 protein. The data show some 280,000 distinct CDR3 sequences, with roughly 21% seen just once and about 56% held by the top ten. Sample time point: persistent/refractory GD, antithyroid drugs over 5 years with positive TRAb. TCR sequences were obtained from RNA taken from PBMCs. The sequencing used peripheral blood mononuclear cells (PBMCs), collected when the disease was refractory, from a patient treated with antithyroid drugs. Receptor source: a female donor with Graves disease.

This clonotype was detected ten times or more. CDR3 loop: CASSSTGTLGPGANVLTF. The CDR3, as DNA: TGTGCCAGCAGTTCTACGGGAACGCTGGGGCCCGGGGCCAACGTCCTGACTTTC. The chain carries TRBV7-6 and TRBJ2-6; D assignment may be TRBD1 or TRBD2 (5 bases each). The CDR3 spans 18 residues. CDR1 SGHVS and CDR2 FNYEAQ come from the germline V gene. V was shortened by 6 bases and J by 4 bases, with 22 bases between the two germline ends.

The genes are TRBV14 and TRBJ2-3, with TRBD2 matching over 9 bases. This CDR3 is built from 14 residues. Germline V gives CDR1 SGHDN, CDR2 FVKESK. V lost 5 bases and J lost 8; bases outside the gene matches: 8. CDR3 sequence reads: CASSTGLAGATQYF. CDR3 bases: TGTGCCAGCAGCACGGGACTAGCTGGGGCTACGCAGTATTTT.

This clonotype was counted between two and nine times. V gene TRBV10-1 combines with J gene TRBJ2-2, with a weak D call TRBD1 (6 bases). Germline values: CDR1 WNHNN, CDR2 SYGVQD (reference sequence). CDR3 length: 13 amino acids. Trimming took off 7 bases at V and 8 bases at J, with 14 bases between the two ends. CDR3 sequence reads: CASKDRLGGELFF. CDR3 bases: TGCGCCAGCAAAGACAGGCTAGGTGGGGAGCTGTTTTTT.

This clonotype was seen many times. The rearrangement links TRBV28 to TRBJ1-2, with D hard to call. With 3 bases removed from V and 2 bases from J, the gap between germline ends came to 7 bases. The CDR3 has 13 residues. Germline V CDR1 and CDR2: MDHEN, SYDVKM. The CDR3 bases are TGTGCCAGCAGTTTGGGAGGGAACTATGGCTACACCTTC. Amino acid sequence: CASSLGGNYGYTF.

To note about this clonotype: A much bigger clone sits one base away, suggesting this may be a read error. The chain's CDR3 is CASSLPTGHVYGQYF. The DNA for the CDR3 is TGTGCCAGCAGCCTCCCTACGGGACACGTGTACGGGCAGTACTTC. The rearrangement joins TRBV7-2 to TRBJ2-7; perhaps TRBD1 as D (6 bases). CDR1 and CDR2 from the germline V gene are SGHTA and FQGNSA. CDR3 size: 15 residues.

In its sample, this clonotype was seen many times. CDR3 bases: TGTGCCAGCAGTTTGGGGAGCTGGGGGACAACACTAGCGGGAGATGAGCAGTACTTC. Its translation is CASSLGSWGTTLAGDEQYF. J is TRBJ2-7 and V is TRBV28; 11 bases line up with TRBD2. The J segment lost 7 bases and the V segment lost 3 bases, leaving 20 bases of the junction unmatched. Looked up from germline, CDR1 is MDHEN and CDR2 is SYDVKM. The CDR3 consists of 19 residues.

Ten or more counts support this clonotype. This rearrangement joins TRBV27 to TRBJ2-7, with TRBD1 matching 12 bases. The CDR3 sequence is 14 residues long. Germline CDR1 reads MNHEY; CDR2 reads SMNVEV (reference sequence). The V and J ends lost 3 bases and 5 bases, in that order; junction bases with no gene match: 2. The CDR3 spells CASSFGTGGDEQYF. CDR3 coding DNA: TGTGCCAGCAGTTTCGGGACAGGGGGCGACGAGCAGTACTTC.

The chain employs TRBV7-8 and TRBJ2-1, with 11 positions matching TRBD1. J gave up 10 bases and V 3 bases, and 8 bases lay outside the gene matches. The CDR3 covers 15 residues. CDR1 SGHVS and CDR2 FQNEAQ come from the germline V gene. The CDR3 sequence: CASSFGTGGSGEQFF. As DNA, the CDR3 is TGTGCCAGCAGCTTCGGGACAGGGGGTTCGGGAGAGCAGTTCTTC.

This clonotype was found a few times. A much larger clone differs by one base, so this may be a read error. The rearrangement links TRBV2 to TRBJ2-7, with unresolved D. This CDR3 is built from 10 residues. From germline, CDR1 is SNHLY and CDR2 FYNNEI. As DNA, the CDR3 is TGTGCCAGCGGATCCTACGAGCAGCACTTC. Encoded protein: CASGSYEQHF.

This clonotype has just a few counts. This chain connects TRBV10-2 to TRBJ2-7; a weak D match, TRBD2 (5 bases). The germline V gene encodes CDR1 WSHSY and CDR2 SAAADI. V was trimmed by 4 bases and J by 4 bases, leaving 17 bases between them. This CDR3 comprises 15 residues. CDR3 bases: TGCGCCAGCAGTGGGGGAGAGGGCCCCACATACGAGCAGTACTTC. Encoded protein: CASSGGEGPTYEQYF.

The chain's CDR3 is CSVASELNQPQHF. The CDR3 DNA reads TGCAGCGTTGCTTCGGAACTCAATCAGCCCCAGCATTTT. V and J are TRBV29-1 and TRBJ1-5; D not resolved. Germline lookup yields CDR1 SQVTM and CDR2 ANQGSEA. The CDR3 is 13 residues long. The germline V and J ends were trimmed by 4 bases and 3 bases, with 10 bases remaining between them.

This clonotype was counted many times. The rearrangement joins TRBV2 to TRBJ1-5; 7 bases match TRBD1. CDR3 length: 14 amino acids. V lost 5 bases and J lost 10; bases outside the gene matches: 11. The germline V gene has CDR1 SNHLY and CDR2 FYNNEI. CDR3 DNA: TGTGCCAGCAGTCAGAACAGGGGAAGATACCCCCAGCATTTT. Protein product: CASSQNRGRYPQHF.

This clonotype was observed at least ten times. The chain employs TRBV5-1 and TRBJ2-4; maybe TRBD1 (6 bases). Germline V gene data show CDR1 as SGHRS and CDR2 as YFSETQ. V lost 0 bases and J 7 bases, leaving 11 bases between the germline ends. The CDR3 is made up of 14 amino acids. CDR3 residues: CASSLVDRQNIQYF. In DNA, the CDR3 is TGCGCCAGCAGCTTGGTTGACAGGCAGAACATTCAGTACTTC.

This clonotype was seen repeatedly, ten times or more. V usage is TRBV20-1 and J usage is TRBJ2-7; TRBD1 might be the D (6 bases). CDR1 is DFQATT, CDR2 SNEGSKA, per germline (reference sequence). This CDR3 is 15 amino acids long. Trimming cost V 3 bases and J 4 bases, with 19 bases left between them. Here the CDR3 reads CSASPGQITSYEQYF. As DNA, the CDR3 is TGCAGTGCTAGCCCGGGACAAATCACTTCTTACGAGCAGTACTTC.